This T cell receptor beta chain emerged from a study of T cells in Graves' hyperthyroidism and ophthalmopathy. Study-wide results and limits: Blood also showed most of the thyroid clonotypes that were expanded above 0.001.

Germline CDR1 and CDR2: SQVTM and ANQGSEA. V was pared by 4 bases and J by 7 bases, with 14 bases between. There are 14 residues in the CDR3. Researchers took RNA transcripts and amplified the TCR beta CDR3 regions from them. Using the HTBI primer set, a first-round RT-PCR was run on the TCR CDR3. TCRdb processed the multiplex PCR reads anew with MiXCR; each CDR3 protein has one entry. The data show approximately 710,000 distinct CDR3 sequences, approximately 15% seen once. Recently diagnosed hyperthyroidism of less than 2 months' duration affected patients aged 18 to 65. Exclusion of a patient resulted from uncontrolled infection, other autoimmune disease, pregnancy or lactation. This clonotype was seen a few times. Antigen unknown.

Material: blood. This receptor was identified in a man over 45 with Graves' hyperthyroidism. The rearrangement links TRBV29-1 to TRBJ2-6; no firm D call. The CDR3: CSVALNLGANVLTF. The CDR3 DNA reads as TGCAGCGTTGCGCTAAACCTGGGAGCCAACGTCCTGACTTTC.